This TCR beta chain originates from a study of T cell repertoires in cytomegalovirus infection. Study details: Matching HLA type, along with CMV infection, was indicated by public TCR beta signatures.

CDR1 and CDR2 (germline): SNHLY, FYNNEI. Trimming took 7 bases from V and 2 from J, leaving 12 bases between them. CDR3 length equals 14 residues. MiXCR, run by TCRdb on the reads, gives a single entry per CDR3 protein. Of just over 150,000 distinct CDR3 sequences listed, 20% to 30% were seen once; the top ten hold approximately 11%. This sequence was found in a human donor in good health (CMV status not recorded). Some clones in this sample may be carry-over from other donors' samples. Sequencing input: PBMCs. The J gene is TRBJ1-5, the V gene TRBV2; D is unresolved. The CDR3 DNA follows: TGTGCCAGCACCCGAACCGGGGGCAATCAGCCCCAGCATTTT. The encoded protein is CASTRTGGNQPQHF.